This record looks at one TCR beta chain sequence and its context. Its recognized antigen is unknown. No clone much larger than this one lies a single base away; base qualities are absent. This record belongs to a study of beta chain features in type 1 diabetes (dated by TCRdb to 2016 to 2019). With respect to the entire study: Patients and healthy donors did not differ in mean age, gender distribution, total cell number or subset yield. Across all samples, about 110 million sorted cells were examined, and cell number per subset correlated strongly with RNA yield. The study compared the TCRB repertoires of sorted circulating CD4+ T cell subsets in recently diagnosed type 1 diabetes patients with those in matched healthy donors. Regulatory and stem cell-like memory subsets were isolated from only 8 patients and roughly 8 healthy donors, whereas naive and central memory subsets came from all 30 or so donors.

At the junction V is shortened by 4 bases and J by 0 bases; bases outside the gene matches: 6. For CDR1 and CDR2, the germline V gene lists SGHRS and YFSETQ. The CDR3 sequence holds 15 residues, the cysteine and phenylalanine included. The read is trimmed to its CDR3 DNA, 45 bases read in frame from base 1. The entire isolated RNA was reverse transcribed using the High Capacity cDNA Reverse Transcription Kit, and thus expressed TCRB transcripts were sequenced. Deep immunoSEQ sequencing was performed on naive, central memory and regulatory T cell samples, with an average of roughly 3.3 million total reads per sample. Sorted cells were lysed in RLT buffer and RNA was extracted with DNase-treated RNeasy Micro or Mini kits, depending on cell number. To prevent cross-contamination, every cell subset was processed on its own, while patient and healthy donor samples were processed together. TCRB sequences were amplified from cDNA with the immunoSEQ multiplex PCR, producing 87-bp fragments spanning the CDR3 region. The amplicons were sequenced using the Illumina HiSeq platform. Regarding the original processing steps: PCR bias was computationally corrected using synthetic template baselines, reads within Hamming distance 2 were collapsed, and singletons that could not be merged were discarded. By aligning reads against IMGT, V, D and J genes, CDR3 length, and insertions or deletions at six rearrangement sites were assigned. Within each subset, clonotype counts were normalized to sorted cell number, after which true diversity and Gini coefficients were computed with the tcR R package. The overlap coefficient, calculated on TCRB nucleotide sequences, was used to measure repertoire sharing. Entries here come from immuneACCESS through TCRdb and include only in-frame sequences with V and J called. Some clones fail to appear in such tables; in the studies checked, an unresolved V gene covers under half of the shortfall, and the cause of the remainder is unknown. V, J and clone size derive from that table, while D and trimming were established from the DNA sequence. This sample comprises about 9,400 clones, around three quarters of them detected only once. The top ten constitute 1.4% of the sample.

From each donor, a single peripheral blood sample of 95 to 150 mL on average was drawn into heparinised tubes. A BD FACSAria II was used to sort naive, central memory, regulatory and stem cell-like memory CD4+ T cells with a panel that included CD45RO, CCR7, CD25, CD127, CD95 and CD27. A purity above 98% was achieved for all sorted populations. PBMCs were isolated immediately by Lymphoprep density gradient centrifugation and stained directly without culture. So that batch effects would be minimized, each experiment stained and sorted samples in pairs, pairing one healthy donor with one patient. Findings and caveats that apply to the study as a whole: Shorter templates might be favored by PCR, yet because patient and control samples were amplified and corrected together, any such skew would affect both groups equally. HLA sub-analyses involved small numbers of individuals, so any influence of HLA type on TCRB rearrangement remained unresolved. Sequencing cDNA rather than genomic DNA could over-represent highly expressing activated cells, although activation and CD3 levels did not differ between groups. Fewer insertions and more nucleotide deletions at VDJ recombination sites were observed in patients with type 1 diabetes, implying thymic rearrangement abnormalities. The naive, central memory and regulatory TCRB repertoires appeared to resemble one another more closely among patients than among healthy donors. In all four CD4+ subsets, TCRB CDR3 length was moderately but significantly shorter in type 1 diabetes patients.

Material: Tregs from blood. The sample's cell subset or site label, decoded: regulatory CD4+ T cells. Recombination linked TRBV5-1 to TRBJ1-2; 7 bases in the middle match TRBD1. The sequence came from a woman between 18 and 30 years old in good health. The DNA sequence is as follows: TGCGCCAGCAGCGACTCGGACAGGTCTAACTATGGCTACACCTTC. It encodes CASSDSDRSNYGYTF.